The 9 T cell receptor beta chains below come from one sample, sequenced in a study of T cell changes during pregnancy in multiple sclerosis. Libraries were prepared by immunoSEQ multiplex PCR; TCRdb keeps only in-frame clonotypes and omits some of them. The sample shows 55,000 or so clones, roughly 90% of them seen only once. The sequencing used CD4+ T cells from peripheral blood mononuclear cells, collected after pregnancy. These receptors originate from a female donor in good health, enrolled as a control in a pregnancy study.

This clone was observed a single time. The rearrangement joins TRBV4-1 to TRBJ2-2; no definite D call. V gave up 0 bases and J gave up 7 bases, with 12 bases separating them. The CDR3 consists of 15 residues. Germline V gives CDR1 MGHRA, CDR2 YSYEKL. CDR3 sequence (DNA): TGCGCCAGCAGCCAAGATCGAGCCCCCCGCGGGGAGCTGTTTTTT. It yields the protein CASSQDRAPRGELFF.

The chain couples TRBV7-9 to TRBJ1-2; D might be TRBD1 (6 bases). The CDR3 is made up of 15 amino acids. The germline CDR1 and CDR2 sequences are SEHNR and FQNEAQ (reference sequence). Between the trimmed V and J ends, which lost 1 base and 3 bases, there was a span of 12 bases. The DNA for the CDR3 is TGTGCCAGCAGCTTAGATGGGGCAGGGGACTATGGCTACACCTTC. This codes for CASSLDGAGDYGYTF.

This clone was detected only once. The chain combines TRBV11-1 with TRBJ2-4; TRBD1 agrees at 7 bases. Losses at the gene ends were 5 bases for V and 4 bases for J; bases not matched to a gene: 5. The germline V gene has CDR1 SGHAT and CDR2 FQDESV (reference sequence). The CDR3 runs to 14 residues. The CDR3 loop is CASSPRDSKNIQYF. The CDR3 region has the DNA TGTGCCAGCAGCCCCCGGGACAGTAAAAACATTCAGTACTTC. Full variable domain (outside the CDR3, taken from reference TRBV11-1 and TRBJ2-4): EAEVAQSPRYKITEKSQAVAFWCDPISGHATLYWYRQILGQGPELLVQFQDESVVDDSQLPKDRFSAERLKGVDSTLKIQPAELGDSAMYLCASSPRDSKNIQYFGAGTRLSVL.

The V gene is TRBV4-2, the J gene TRBJ2-3; 9 nucleotides line up with TRBD2. Unmatched junction bases numbered 2, after V lost 0 bases and J lost 4 bases. This CDR3 is 15 amino acids long. Germline assignment: CDR1 LGHNA and CDR2 YNFKEQ. The CDR3 bases are TGTGCCAGCAGCCAAGAGGGCGGGGGGGCAGATACGCAGTATTTT. It yields the protein CASSQEGGGADTQYF.

This clone was counted only a few times. The chain links TRBV9 to TRBJ1-1; D uncertain. The germline V gene has CDR1 SGDLS and CDR2 YYNGEE. This CDR3 is built from 14 residues. V gave up 2 bases and J gave up 1 base, with 9 bases separating them. The CDR3 nucleotides read TGTGCCAGCAGCGTTCTCCACTCGAACACTGAAGCTTTCTTT. This sequence encodes CASSVLHSNTEAFF.

The chain couples TRBV28 to TRBJ2-3; 8 bases align to TRBD1. The ends lost 6 bases at V and 3 bases at J; junction bases unmatched: 11. From germline, CDR1 is MDHEN and CDR2 SYDVKM. The CDR3 totals 16 residues. CDR3 DNA sequence: TGTGCCAGCAGGTACTCAGGGGGCGCGGGGACAGATACGCAGTATTTT. It translates to CASRYSGGAGTDTQYF.

This sequence joins TRBV7-2 and TRBJ2-7, with D maybe TRBD1 (5 bases). This CDR3 is built from 15 residues. With 1 base removed from V and 5 bases from J, the gap between germline ends came to 15 bases. CDR1 is SGHTA, CDR2 FQGNSA, per germline. The CDR3 DNA sequence: TGTGCCAGCAGCTTAGGGGGCCCAGGTTACAACGAGCAGTACTTC. Translation: CASSLGGPGYNEQYF.

The rearrangement joins TRBV7-2 to TRBJ2-7; perhaps TRBD2 as D (5 bases). The germline V gene encodes CDR1 SGHTA and CDR2 FQGNSA. The CDR3 length is 12 residues. V lost 5 bases, J lost 7 bases, and 12 bases lay in between. The CDR3, as DNA: TGTGCCAGCAGCCTCACGGGGTGGGAGCAGTACTTC. It translates to CASSLTGWEQYF.

This chain links TRBV7-3 with TRBJ2-1, with a weak D call TRBD1 (6 bases). The length of the CDR3 is 15 residues. Germline V CDR1 and CDR2: SGHTA, FQGTGA. V was cut by 5 bases and J by 4 bases, with 15 bases left in between. The chain's CDR3 is CASSPNRENYNEQFF. The CDR3 DNA reads TGTGCCAGCAGCCCCAACAGGGAAAATTACAATGAGCAGTTCTTC.